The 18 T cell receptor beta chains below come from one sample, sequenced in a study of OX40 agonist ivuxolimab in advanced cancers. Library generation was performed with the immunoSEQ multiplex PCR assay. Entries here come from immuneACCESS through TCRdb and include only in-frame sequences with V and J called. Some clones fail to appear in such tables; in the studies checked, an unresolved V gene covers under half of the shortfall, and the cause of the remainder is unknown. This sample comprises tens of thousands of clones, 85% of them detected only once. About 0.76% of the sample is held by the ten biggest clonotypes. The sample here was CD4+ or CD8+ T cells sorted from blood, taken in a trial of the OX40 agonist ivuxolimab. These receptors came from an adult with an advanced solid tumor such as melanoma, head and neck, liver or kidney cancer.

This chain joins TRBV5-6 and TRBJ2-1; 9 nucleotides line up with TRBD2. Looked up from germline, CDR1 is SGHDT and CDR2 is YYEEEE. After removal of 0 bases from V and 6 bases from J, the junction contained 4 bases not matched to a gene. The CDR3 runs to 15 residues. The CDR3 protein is CASSLGAGGSNEQFF. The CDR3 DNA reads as TGTGCCAGCAGCTTGGGAGCGGGGGGCAGCAATGAGCAGTTCTTC.

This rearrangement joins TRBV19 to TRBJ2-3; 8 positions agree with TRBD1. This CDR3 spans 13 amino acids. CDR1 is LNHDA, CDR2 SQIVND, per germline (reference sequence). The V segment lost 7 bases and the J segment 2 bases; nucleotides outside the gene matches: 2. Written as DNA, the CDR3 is TGTGCCAGTACGGGACAGGCCACAGATACGCAGTATTTT. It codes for CASTGQATDTQYF.

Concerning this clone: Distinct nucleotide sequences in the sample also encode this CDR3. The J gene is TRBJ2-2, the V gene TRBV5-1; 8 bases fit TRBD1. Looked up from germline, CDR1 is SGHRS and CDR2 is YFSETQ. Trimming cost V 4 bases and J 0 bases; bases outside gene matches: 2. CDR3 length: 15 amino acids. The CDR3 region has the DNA TGCGCCAGCAGCCGGGGACAGGCGAACACCGGGGAGCTGTTTTTT. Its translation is CASSRGQANTGELFF.

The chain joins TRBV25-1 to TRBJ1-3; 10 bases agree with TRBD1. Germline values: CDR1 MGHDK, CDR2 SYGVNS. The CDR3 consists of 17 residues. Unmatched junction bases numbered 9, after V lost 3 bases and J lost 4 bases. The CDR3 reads CASSDSRQGARGNTIYF. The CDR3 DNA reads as TGTGCCAGCAGTGACTCGAGACAGGGGGCGCGAGGAAACACCATATATTTT.

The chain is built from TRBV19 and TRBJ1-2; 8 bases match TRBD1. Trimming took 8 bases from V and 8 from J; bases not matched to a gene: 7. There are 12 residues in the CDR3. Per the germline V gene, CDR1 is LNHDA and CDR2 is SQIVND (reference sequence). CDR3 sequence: CASGDRGSGYTF. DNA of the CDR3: TGTGCCAGTGGTGACAGGGGAAGCGGCTACACCTTC.

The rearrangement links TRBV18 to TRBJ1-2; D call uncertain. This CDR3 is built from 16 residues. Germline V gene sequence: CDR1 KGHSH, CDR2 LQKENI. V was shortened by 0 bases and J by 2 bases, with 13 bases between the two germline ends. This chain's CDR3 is CASSPPVTDQNYGYTF. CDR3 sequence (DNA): TGTGCCAGCTCACCACCAGTTACGGATCAGAACTATGGCTACACCTTC.

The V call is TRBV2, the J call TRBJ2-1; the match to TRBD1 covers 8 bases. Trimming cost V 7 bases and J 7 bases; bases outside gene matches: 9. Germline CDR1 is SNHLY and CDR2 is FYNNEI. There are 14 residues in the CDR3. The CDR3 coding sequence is TGTGCCAGCACTTCGGACAGGGTTGGGAATGAGCAGTTCTTC. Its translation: CASTSDRVGNEQFF.

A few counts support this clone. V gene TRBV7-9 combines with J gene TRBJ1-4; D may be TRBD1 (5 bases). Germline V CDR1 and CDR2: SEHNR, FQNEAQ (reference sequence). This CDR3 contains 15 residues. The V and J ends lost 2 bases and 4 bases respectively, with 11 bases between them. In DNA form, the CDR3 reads TGTGCCAGCAGCTTAAACCAGGGAGTTAATGAAAAACTGTTTTTT. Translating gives CASSLNQGVNEKLFF.

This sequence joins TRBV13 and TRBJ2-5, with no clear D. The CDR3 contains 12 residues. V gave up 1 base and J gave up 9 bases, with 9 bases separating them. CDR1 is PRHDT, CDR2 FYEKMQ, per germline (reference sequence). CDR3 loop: CASSLVRRPQYF. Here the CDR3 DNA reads TGTGCCAGCAGCTTAGTCCGAAGGCCCCAGTACTTC.

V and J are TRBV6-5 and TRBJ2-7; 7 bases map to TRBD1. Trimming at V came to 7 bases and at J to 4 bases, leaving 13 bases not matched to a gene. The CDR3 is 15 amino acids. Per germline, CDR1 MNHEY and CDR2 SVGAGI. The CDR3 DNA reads TGTGCCAGCACAATAAAATGGGACAGAATTTACGAGCAGTACTTC. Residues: CASTIKWDRIYEQYF.

CDR3 protein: CSVRASGTDTQYF. CDR3 nucleotides: TGCAGCGTCCGGGCTAGCGGCACAGATACGCAGTATTTT. The gene calls are TRBV29-1 and TRBJ2-3; D is possibly TRBD2 (6 bases). This CDR3 has 13 amino acids. Germline V gene sequence: CDR1 SQVTM, CDR2 ANQGSEA. Trimming cost V 6 bases and J 1 base, with 11 bases left between them.

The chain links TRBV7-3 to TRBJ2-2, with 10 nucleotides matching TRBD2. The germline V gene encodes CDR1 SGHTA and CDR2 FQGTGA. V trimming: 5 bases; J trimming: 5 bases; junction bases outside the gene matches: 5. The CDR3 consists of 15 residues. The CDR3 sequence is CASSPMTSGTGELFF. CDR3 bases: TGTGCCAGCAGCCCGATGACTAGCGGGACCGGGGAGCTGTTTTTT.

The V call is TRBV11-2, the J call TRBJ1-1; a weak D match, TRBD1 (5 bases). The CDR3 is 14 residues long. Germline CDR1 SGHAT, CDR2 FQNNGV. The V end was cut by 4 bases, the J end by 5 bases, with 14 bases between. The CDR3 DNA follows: TGTGCCAGCAGCTCAACAGGACGGGTAACTGAAGCTTTCTTT. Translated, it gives CASSSTGRVTEAFF.

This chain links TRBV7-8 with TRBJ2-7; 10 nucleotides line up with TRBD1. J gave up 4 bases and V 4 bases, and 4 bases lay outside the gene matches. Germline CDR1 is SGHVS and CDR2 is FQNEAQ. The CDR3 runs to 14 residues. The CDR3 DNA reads TGTGCCAGCAGCTCCCGGGACAGGGGATACGAGCAGTACTTC. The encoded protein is CASSSRDRGYEQYF.

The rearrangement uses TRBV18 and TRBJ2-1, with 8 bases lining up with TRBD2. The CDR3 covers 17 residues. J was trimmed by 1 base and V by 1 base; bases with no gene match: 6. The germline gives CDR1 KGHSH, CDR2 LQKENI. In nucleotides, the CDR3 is TGTGCCAGCTCACCACGGATAGCGGGGATTTCCTACAATGAGCAGTTCTTC. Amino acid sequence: CASSPRIAGISYNEQFF. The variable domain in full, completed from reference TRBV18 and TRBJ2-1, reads NAGVMQNPRHLVRRRGQEARLRCSPMKGHSHVYWYRQLPEEGLKFMVYLQKENIIDESGMPKERFSAEFPKEGPSILRIQQVVRGDSAAYFCASSPRIAGISYNEQFFGPGTRLTVL.

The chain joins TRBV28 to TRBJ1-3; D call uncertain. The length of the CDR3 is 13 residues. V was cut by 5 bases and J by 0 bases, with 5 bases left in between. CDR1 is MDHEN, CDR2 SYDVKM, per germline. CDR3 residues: CASSSLSGNTIYF. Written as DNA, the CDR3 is TGTGCCAGCAGTAGTCTCTCTGGAAACACCATATATTTT.

This chain's CDR3 is CACGQGLGQPQHF. CDR3 nucleotides: TGTGCCTGCGGACAGGGGTTGGGTCAGCCCCAGCATTTT. The chain couples TRBV30 to TRBJ1-5, with 9 bases identical to TRBD1. The CDR3 length is 13 residues. Germline V lookup: CDR1 GTSNPN, CDR2 SVGIG (reference sequence). V gave up 6 bases and J gave up 6 bases; unmatched junction bases: 6.

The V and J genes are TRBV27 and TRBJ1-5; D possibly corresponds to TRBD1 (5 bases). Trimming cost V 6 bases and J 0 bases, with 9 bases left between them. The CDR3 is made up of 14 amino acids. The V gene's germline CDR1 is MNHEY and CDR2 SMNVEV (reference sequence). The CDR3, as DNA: TGTGCCAGCAGCCTAGGGGATAGCAATCAGCCCCAGCATTTT. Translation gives CASSLGDSNQPQHF.